This is a list of T cell receptor beta chains from one sample in a study of OX40 agonist ivuxolimab in advanced cancers. Repertoires were generated with immunoSEQ multiplex PCR, while TCRdb's copy carries only in-frame clones and drops some. The sample lists about 13,000 clones, roughly two thirds occurring once. Material: CD4+ or CD8+ T cells sorted from blood, obtained in a trial of the OX40 agonist ivuxolimab. The receptors here all came from an adult with an advanced solid tumor such as melanoma, head and neck, liver or kidney cancer. CDR3s include the opening cysteine and the closing phenylalanine or tryptophan. The order of the fields is D gene, V gene, J gene, CDR3 length, clone size, CDR3 DNA, CDR3 protein. The D gene is left open where the match is weak. Clone size, where shown, is once, few, many, or a class for clones that have expanded.

>TRBD1|TRBV5-1|TRBJ1-1|16|-
TGCGCCAGCAGCTTGTCCGGGACAGTGCTGAACACTGAAGCTTTCTTT
CASSLSGTVLNTEAFF
>TRBD1|TRBV2|TRBJ2-7|21|-
TGTGCCAGCAGTGAAGCGGGAGCAGGGACAGGGGCGATACTATTCTCCTACGAGCAGTACTTC
CASSEAGAGTGAILFSYEQYF
>TRBD1|TRBV2|TRBJ1-1|13|-
TGTGCCAGCAGCGACAGGGGATTTACTGAAGCTTTCTTT
CASSDRGFTEAFF
>-|TRBV19|TRBJ1-5|15|-
TGTGCCAGTAGTATAGACCCAGGGAGCGGACAGCCCCAGCATTTT
CASSIDPGSGQPQHF
>-|TRBV7-6|TRBJ2-3|11|-
TGTGCCACCCTCGCGGGCGGTACGCAGTATTTT
CATLAGGTQYF
>-|TRBV23-1|TRBJ1-3|14|once
TGCGCCAGCAGCCAAACCAGGGACGGAAACACCATATATTTT
CASSQTRDGNTIYF
>-|TRBV5-1|TRBJ2-6|15|-
TGCGCCAGCAGCTTGTCGGGAGCTGGGGCCAACGTCCTGACTTTC
CASSLSGAGANVLTF
>TRBD1|TRBV27|TRBJ1-1|13|few
TGTGCCAGCAACCGACAGGGTAGCACTGAAGCTTTCTTT
CASNRQGSTEAFF
>TRBD1|TRBV6-5|TRBJ2-1|15|-
TGTGCCAGCAGACTGACAGGGGTAATGTCTAATGAGCAGTTCTTC
CASRLTGVMSNEQFF
>-|TRBV29-1|TRBJ1-1|11|few
TGCAGCGTTCAGGAGTATACTGAAGCTTTCTTT
CSVQEYTEAFF
>-|TRBV7-9|TRBJ1-3|14|-
TGTGCCAGCAGCTTAGGGGACGTTGGAAACACCATATATTTT
CASSLGDVGNTIYF
>-|TRBV27|TRBJ1-5|13|-
TGTGCCAGCAGCCTCCAGGGAAATCAGCCCCAGCATTTT
CASSLQGNQPQHF
>TRBD1|TRBV4-3|TRBJ2-7|15|-
TGCGCCAGCAGCCAAGAACCCGGGACAGCCTACGAGCAGTACTTC
CASSQEPGTAYEQYF
>TRBD2|TRBV11-2|TRBJ2-7|16|-
TGTGCCAGCAGCTTAGGTTTCGGGACTAGCGGAGACGAGCAGTACTTC
CASSLGFGTSGDEQYF
>-|TRBV28|TRBJ1-4|16|few
TGTGCCAGCAGTTTACTATACGGGGGGAATAATGAAAAACTGTTTTTT
CASSLLYGGNNEKLFF
>TRBD1|TRBV29-1|TRBJ1-2|11|-
TGCAGCGTTGGACAGGGCTATGGCTACACCTTC
CSVGQGYGYTF
>TRBD2|TRBV6-1|TRBJ2-1|15|-
TGTGCCAGCAGTGAACCCGGACTAGCGGACAATGAGCAGTTCTTC
CASSEPGLADNEQFF
>-|TRBV19|TRBJ2-3|11|-
TGTGCCACCTACGAGGGGGGCACGCAGTATTTT
CATYEGGTQYF
>-|TRBV25-1|TRBJ1-3|12|once
TGTGCCAGCAGTGAATACCCAGACACCATATATTTT
CASSEYPDTIYF
>-|TRBV20-1|TRBJ2-7|11|-
TGCAGTGCTAGTCTCGGGGGCGAGCAGTACTTC
CSASLGGEQYF
>-|TRBV6-1|TRBJ1-2|15|-
TGTGCCAGCAGTGAATGGGGGGGGCGCCCGGTTGGCTACACCTTC
CASSEWGGRPVGYTF
>-|TRBV5-1|TRBJ2-3|15|-
TGCGCCAGCAGCCCTGACGGCCTTAGCACAGATACGCAGTATTTT
CASSPDGLSTDTQYF
>TRBD1|TRBV9|TRBJ1-6|17|medium-sized
TGTGCCAGCAGCGCCGGACAGGGGGCGTTGGATAATTCACCCCTCCACTTT
CASSAGQGALDNSPLHF
>-|TRBV28|TRBJ2-7|15|-
TGTGCCAGCAGTTTATGGTCAGGGGAGCGAAACGAGCAGTACTTC
CASSLWSGERNEQYF
>-|TRBV5-1|TRBJ2-2|12|-
TGCGCCAGCAGCTTGGGGGCTTGGGAGCTGTTTTTT
CASSLGAWELFF
>-|TRBV27|TRBJ1-2|15|-
TGTGCCAGCAGTTTATCTGCCTTGGGTATAGATGGCTACACCTTC
CASSLSALGIDGYTF
>-|TRBV7-9|TRBJ1-1|13|few
TGTGCCAGCAGCTTAGGGGGCGGCACTGAAGCTTTCTTT
CASSLGGGTEAFF
>-|TRBV21-1|TRBJ2-7|14|-
TGTGCCAGCACTCCAAACAGGGGAGCTTACGAGCAGTACTTC
CASTPNRGAYEQYF
>TRBD1|TRBV9|TRBJ2-1|15|-
TGTGCCAGCAGCGCCCGGGACAGCTCCTACAATGAGCAGTTCTTC
CASSARDSSYNEQFF
>-|TRBV10-3|TRBJ1-4|12|-
TGTGCCATCAATTCAGGTAATGAAAAACTGTTTTTT
CAINSGNEKLFF
>TRBD1|TRBV12-5|TRBJ2-1|15|-
TGTGCTAGTGGTTCCATAGGACAGGGATACAATGAGCAGTTCTTC
CASGSIGQGYNEQFF
>TRBD2|TRBV28|TRBJ2-1|14|-
TGTGCCAGCAGCCCGGGACTAGCGCAAGGAGAGCAGTTCTTC
CASSPGLAQGEQFF
>-|TRBV27|TRBJ2-1|15|-
TGTGCCAGCAGTCAAGGATCTCCCGTCCCGAATGAGCAGTTCTTC
CASSQGSPVPNEQFF
>-|TRBV5-5|TRBJ2-1|14|-
TGTGCCAGCAGCTTGGTAAGCTCCTACAATGAGCAGTTCTTC
CASSLVSSYNEQFF
>-|TRBV30|TRBJ1-1|20|-
TGTGCCTGGAGTGACTGGGCAGAGACGTGGTCAGGAATCGGGAACACTGAAGCTTTCTTT
CAWSDWAETWSGIGNTEAFF
>-|TRBV7-8|TRBJ1-1|12|-
TGTGCCAGCAGCCTCCGCGGGACAGAAGCTTTCTTT
CASSLRGTEAFF
>TRBD1|TRBV2|TRBJ2-7|13|-
TGTGCCAGCAGTCGGACAGGGGCTTACGAGCAGTACTTC
CASSRTGAYEQYF
>-|TRBV30|TRBJ2-7|10|-
TGTGCCTGGAGCGGTTACGAGCAGTACTTC
CAWSGYEQYF
>-|TRBV6-6|TRBJ1-1|12|few
TGTGCCAGCAGTTACACGGGGACTGAAGCTTTCTTT
CASSYTGTEAFF
>-|TRBV6-5|TRBJ1-1|11|-
TGTGCCAGCACCCTAGGCGCGGAAGCTTTCTTT
CASTLGAEAFF
>-|TRBV19|TRBJ1-5|13|few
TGTGCCAGTAGTGCCCCAGGGGACCAGCCCCAGCATTTT
CASSAPGDQPQHF
>TRBD2|TRBV7-7|TRBJ2-7|14|-
TGTGCTAGCAGCTCCGGGCGGGGGGGTTACGAGCAGTACTTC
CASSSGRGGYEQYF
>-|TRBV19|TRBJ2-1|12|-
TGTGCCAGTAGTATAGTCGGGCTGGAGCAGTTCTTC
CASSIVGLEQFF
>-|TRBV7-3|TRBJ2-1|13|-
TGTGCCAGCAGCTTAGATCGGGGGAATGAGCAGTTCTTC
CASSLDRGNEQFF
>TRBD1|TRBV2|TRBJ2-2|13|-
TGTGCCACAACAGGGGGCACCACCGGGGAGCTGTTTTTT
CATTGGTTGELFF
>TRBD2|TRBV18|TRBJ2-1|15|-
TGTGCCAGCTCACCAAGTGATAGCGGGGGCAATGAGCAGTTCTTC
CASSPSDSGGNEQFF
>-|TRBV27|TRBJ2-7|12|-
TGTGCCAGCAGTTTGGGGCGGGGCGAGCAGTACTTC
CASSLGRGEQYF
>-|TRBV27|TRBJ2-1|13|-
TGTGCCAGCAGTTTCGGACCGTACAATGAGCAGTTCTTC
CASSFGPYNEQFF
>TRBD1|TRBV9|TRBJ2-7|14|-
TGTGCCAGCAGCTTGGGGGCAGGGGGAAACGAGCAGTACTTC
CASSLGAGGNEQYF
>-|TRBV5-5|TRBJ2-7|14|once
TGTGCCAGCAGCTTGTCTGGCGGCTCCTACGAGCAGTACTTC
CASSLSGGSYEQYF
>-|TRBV27|TRBJ2-7|15|-
TGTGCCAGCAGTTTAGCTTTTCCTATATACGACGAGCAGTACTTC
CASSLAFPIYDEQYF
>-|TRBV2|TRBJ2-3|13|-
TGTGCCAGCAGTTGGCAGGGCACAGATACGCAGTATTTT
CASSWQGTDTQYF
>-|TRBV5-8|TRBJ2-3|15|few
TGTGCCAGCAGATATGAGCGTGGCCACACAGATACGCAGTATTTT
CASRYERGHTDTQYF
>TRBD1|TRBV7-9|TRBJ1-2|14|-
TGTGCCAGCAGCTTTAATACAGGGGCTATTGGCTACACCTTC
CASSFNTGAIGYTF